This T cell receptor beta chain was sequenced in a study of T cell repertoires in cytomegalovirus infection. TCRdb processed the reads anew with MiXCR; each CDR3 protein has one entry. This table holds just over 300,000 distinct CDR3 sequences, about a sixth found once. This clonotype occurred many times. This CDR3 contains 15 residues. The germline V and J ends were trimmed by 2 bases and 7 bases, with 17 bases remaining between them. Germline V gene data show CDR1 as MGHRA and CDR2 as YSYEKL. The source of this sequence is a human donor in good health (CMV status not recorded). Some clones in this sample may be carry-over from other donors' samples. The chain couples TRBV4-1 to TRBJ1-1, with no clear D. Sequencing was done on a sample of PBMCs. CDR3 loop: CASSQPLRTPREAFF. In DNA form, the CDR3 reads TGCGCCAGCAGCCAACCCCTCCGGACTCCTCGTGAAGCTTTCTTT.